This T cell receptor (beta chain) comes out of a study of blood T cells in healthy people across ages. Primers used in a second PCR of about 6 to 11 cycles were a sample-barcoded 5' primer and a J-beta primer mix. TCRdb recomputed calls from the 5' RACE reads with MiXCR, one row per CDR3 protein. The table has some 760,000 distinct CDR3 sequences, roughly 25% seen once. Total RNA was extracted at no less than 6 micrograms per sample. CDR1 SQVTM and CDR2 ANQGSEA come from the germline V gene. CDR3 length: 11 residues. These data were also filed under a second study, of T cells of mothers and their children.

The clonotype originates from a boy aged 10-17 years in good health. Sequenced input: blood. The gene calls are TRBV29-1 and TRBJ2-5, with D hard to call. The J call may be incorrect, as the DNA end agrees better with TRBJ2-1. Here the CDR3 reads CSVAQANEQFF. For the CDR3, the DNA is TGCAGCGTTGCTCAAGCCAATGAGCAGTTCTTC.